Listed below are T cell receptor beta chains from one sample, sequenced in a study of blood T cell repertoires in COVID-19. Data came from immunoSEQ multiplex PCR; TCRdb stores just in-frame clones and leaves some out. The table shows over 250,000 clones, with about 88% occurring only once. The sequencing input was peripheral blood. Receptors originate from an older woman with COVID-19, enrolled during active disease. The CDR3 runs from the conserved cysteine through the conserved F or W. D genes are given only for firm matches. Clone size appears in some rows only: once, few, many, or a class for an expanded clone.

>TRBJ2-7|.|TRBD1|TRBV3-1/TRBV3-2
CASSQTRDRGQYF
TGTGCCAGCAGCCAAACCCGGGACAGGGGGCAGTACTTC
>TRBJ1-3|.|TRBD1|TRBV3-1/TRBV3-2
CASSTGTGPSGNTIYF
TGTGCCAGCAGCACCGGGACAGGCCCCTCTGGAAACACCATATATTTT
>TRBJ1-4|few|.|TRBV6-2/TRBV6-3
CASSPRTARANEKLFF
TGTGCCAGCAGCCCCAGGACAGCCCGGGCTAATGAAAAACTGTTTTTT
>TRBJ2-7|.|TRBD1|TRBV20-1
CSASPGTGIYEQYF
TGCAGTGCTAGTCCCGGGACAGGGATCTACGAGCAGTACTTC
>TRBJ2-3|.|TRBD2|TRBV2
CASSFPTSGGTDTQYF
TGTGCCAGCAGTTTTCCGACTAGCGGAGGCACAGATACGCAGTATTTT
>TRBJ1-2|.|TRBD1|TRBV6-5
CATDSQGVNGYTF
TGTGCCACCGACTCACAGGGGGTGAATGGCTACACCTTC
>TRBJ1-5|once|.|TRBV7-9
CASSLSSNQPQHF
TGTGCCAGCAGCTTAAGCAGCAATCAGCCCCAGCATTTT
>TRBJ1-5|.|.|TRBV28
CAPTRWEPQHF
TGTGCCCCGACGAGGTGGGAGCCCCAGCATTTT
>TRBJ1-2|.|.|TRBV7-9
CASSSRGDGYTF
TGTGCCAGCAGCAGCCGCGGGGATGGCTACACCTTC
>TRBJ2-7|.|.|TRBV11-2
CASSANSYEQYF
TGTGCCAGCAGCGCGAATTCCTACGAGCAGTACTTC
>TRBJ2-4|.|.|TRBV11-2
CASRWDPGTPRLAKNIQYF
TGTGCCAGCAGATGGGACCCCGGGACTCCGAGGCTAGCCAAAAACATTCAGTACTTC
>TRBJ1-2|.|.|TRBV7-2
CASSLIRGVYGYTF
TGTGCCAGCAGCTTAATCAGGGGTGTTTATGGCTACACCTTC
>TRBJ1-2|many|.|TRBV24-1
CATSDSDRSYGYTF
TGTGCCACCAGTGATTCCGACAGGTCCTATGGCTACACCTTC
>TRBJ2-7|.|TRBD2|TRBV5-1
CASSLQLSGGSSYEQYF
TGCGCCAGCAGCTTGCAACTCAGCGGGGGTAGCTCCTACGAGCAGTACTTC
>TRBJ1-1|.|.|TRBV6-4
CASSDGGDTEAFF
TGTGCCAGCAGTGACGGAGGGGACACTGAAGCTTTCTTT
>TRBJ2-5|.|TRBD2|TRBV7-8
CASSLAGGGGETQYF
TGTGCCAGCAGCTTAGCTGGCGGGGGGGGAGAGACCCAGTACTTC
>TRBJ2-2|.|.|TRBV5-1
CASSPGHVNTGELFF
TGCGCCAGCAGCCCAGGACACGTAAACACCGGGGAGCTGTTTTTT
>TRBJ2-1|.|TRBD2|TRBV7-6
CASSPLPSGGANEQFF
TGTGCCAGCAGCCCCCTCCCTAGCGGGGGGGCTAATGAGCAGTTCTTC
>TRBJ2-5|.|TRBD2|TRBV7-9
CASSFGGGTQETQYF
TGTGCCAGCAGCTTCGGCGGGGGTACACAAGAGACCCAGTACTTC
>TRBJ2-1|.|TRBD2|TRBV5-1
CASSPSGSSYNEQFF
TGCGCCAGCAGCCCTAGCGGGAGCTCCTACAATGAGCAGTTCTTC
>TRBJ1-2|.|.|TRBV29-1
CSVVFTGHRGYTF
TGCAGCGTTGTTTTTACGGGACATCGAGGCTACACCTTC
>TRBJ1-5|.|.|TRBV28
CASSFRGSAINQPQHF
TGTGCCAGCAGTTTTAGGGGGTCCGCGATCAATCAGCCCCAGCATTTT
>TRBJ2-7|.|TRBD1|TRBV5-5
CASSTSGTGIYEQYF
TGTGCCAGCAGCACGTCCGGGACAGGGATCTACGAGCAGTACTTC
>TRBJ2-5|.|.|TRBV7-2
CASSLAGPGETQYF
TGTGCCAGCAGCTTAGCGGGGCCGGGAGAGACCCAGTACTTC
>TRBJ1-2|.|TRBD1|TRBV6-5
CASSKDRELYGYTF
TGTGCCAGCAGTAAGGACAGGGAGTTATATGGCTACACCTTC
>TRBJ2-1|.|TRBD1|TRBV5-1
CASSLGQGFNEQFF
TGCGCCAGCAGCTTGGGACAGGGCTTTAATGAGCAGTTCTTC
>TRBJ2-7|.|TRBD2|TRBV4-2
CASSQDMVAGSYEQYF
TGTGCCAGCAGCCAAGATATGGTAGCGGGGTCCTACGAGCAGTACTTC
>TRBJ1-1|.|.|TRBV29-1
CSVTSPNTEAFF
TGCAGCGTTACCAGTCCGAACACTGAAGCTTTCTTT
>TRBJ1-2|.|TRBD1|TRBV5-1
CASSLSTGDYGYTF
TGCGCCAGCAGCTTGTCTACAGGGGACTATGGCTACACCTTC
>TRBJ2-5|.|.|TRBV5-1
CASSGGGLGKETQYF
TGCGCCAGCAGCGGTGGAGGTCTGGGCAAAGAGACCCAGTACTTC
>TRBJ2-7|.|.|TRBV9
CASSTSGDSYEQYF
TGTGCCAGCAGCACGTCAGGTGACTCCTACGAGCAGTACTTC